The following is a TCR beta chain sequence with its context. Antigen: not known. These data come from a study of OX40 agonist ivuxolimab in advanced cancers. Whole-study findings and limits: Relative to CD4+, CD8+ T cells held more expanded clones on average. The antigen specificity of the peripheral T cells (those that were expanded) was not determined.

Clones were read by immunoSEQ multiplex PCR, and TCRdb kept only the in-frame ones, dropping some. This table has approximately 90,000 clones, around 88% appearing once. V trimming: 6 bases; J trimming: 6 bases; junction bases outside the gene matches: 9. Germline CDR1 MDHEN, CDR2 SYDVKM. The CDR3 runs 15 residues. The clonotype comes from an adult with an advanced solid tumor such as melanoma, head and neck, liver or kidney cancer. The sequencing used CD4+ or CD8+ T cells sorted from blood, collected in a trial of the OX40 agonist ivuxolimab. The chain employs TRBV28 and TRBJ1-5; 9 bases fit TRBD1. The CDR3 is CASSHPDRGGQPQHF. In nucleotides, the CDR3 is TGTGCCAGCAGCCACCCCGACAGGGGGGGTCAGCCCCAGCATTTT.